The clone carrying this T cell receptor beta chain was detected many times. The antigen remains unidentified. Trimming left V 8 bases short and J 2 bases short, with 27 bases between. The CDR3 consists of 18 residues. This sample was included in a study of T-cell memory formation after mild COVID-19. Whole-study findings and limits: Pre-infection memory already had some responding clones, implying cross-reactive memory joined. Most CD4+ clones that shrank were in CM and EM, while CD8+ ones turned up in EMRA.

TCRdb reprocessed the 5' RACE reads via MiXCR and lists one record per CDR3 protein. The sample has under 350,000 distinct CDR3 sequences; about a sixth are singletons. V is TRBV12-3 or TRBV12-4 and J is TRBJ2-5; D remains unclear. Sample: PBMCs or a T cell subset sorted from them (not recorded which). The receptor was isolated from a man aged 18 to 29 who had mild COVID-19 (a few samples of this study predate the infection). Cell type and time point are not known. The CDR3 sequence: CASSVSVVPRAIQETQYF. Written as DNA, the CDR3 is TGTGCCAGCTCAGTTTCGGTAGTTCCGAGAGCTATACAAGAGACCCAGTACTTC.